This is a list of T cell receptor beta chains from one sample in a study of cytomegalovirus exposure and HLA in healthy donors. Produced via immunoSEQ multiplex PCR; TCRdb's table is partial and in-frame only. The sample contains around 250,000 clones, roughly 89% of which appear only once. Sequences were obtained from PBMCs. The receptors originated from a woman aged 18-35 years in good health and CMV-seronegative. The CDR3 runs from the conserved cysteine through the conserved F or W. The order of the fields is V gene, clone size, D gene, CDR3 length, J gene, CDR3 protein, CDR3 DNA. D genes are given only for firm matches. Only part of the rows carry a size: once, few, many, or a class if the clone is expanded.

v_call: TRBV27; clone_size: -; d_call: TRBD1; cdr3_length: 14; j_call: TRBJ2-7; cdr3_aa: CASSSDRDPYEQYF; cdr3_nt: TGTGCCAGCAGTTCGGACAGGGACCCCTACGAGCAGTACTTC
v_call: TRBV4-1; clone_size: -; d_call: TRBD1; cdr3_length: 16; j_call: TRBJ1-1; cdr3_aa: CASSQEGQGARTEAFF; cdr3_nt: TGCGCCAGCAGCCAAGAGGGGCAGGGGGCGCGCACTGAAGCTTTCTTT
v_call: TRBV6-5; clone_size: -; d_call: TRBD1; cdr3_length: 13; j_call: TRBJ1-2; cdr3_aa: CASSYSTGYGYTF; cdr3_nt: TGTGCCAGCAGTTACTCGACAGGGTATGGCTACACCTTC
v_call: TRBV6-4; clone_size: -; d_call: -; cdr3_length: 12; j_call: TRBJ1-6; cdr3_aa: CAQASNNSPLHF; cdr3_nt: TGTGCCCAGGCCTCAAATAATTCACCCCTCCACTTT
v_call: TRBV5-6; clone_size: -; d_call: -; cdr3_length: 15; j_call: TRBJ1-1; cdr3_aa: CASSPMGHSNTEAFF; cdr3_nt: TGTGCCAGCAGCCCGATGGGACATTCGAACACTGAAGCTTTCTTT
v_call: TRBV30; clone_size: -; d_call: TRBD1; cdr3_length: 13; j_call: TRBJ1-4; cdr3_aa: CAWGTGQREKLFF; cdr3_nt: TGTGCCTGGGGGACAGGGCAGCGTGAAAAACTGTTTTTT
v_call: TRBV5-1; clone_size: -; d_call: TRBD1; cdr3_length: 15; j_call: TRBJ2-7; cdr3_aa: CASSVGTGSPYEQYF; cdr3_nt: TGCGCCAGCAGCGTAGGGACAGGGTCGCCCTACGAGCAGTACTTC
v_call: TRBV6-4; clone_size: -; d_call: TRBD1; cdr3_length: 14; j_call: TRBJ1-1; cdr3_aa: CASRGTGTAYEAFF; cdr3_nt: TGTGCCAGCAGGGGGACCGGGACAGCCTATGAAGCTTTCTTT
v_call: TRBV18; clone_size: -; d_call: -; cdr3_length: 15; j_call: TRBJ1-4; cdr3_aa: CASSQGTRFWEKLFF; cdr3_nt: TGTGCCAGCTCACAAGGGACAAGGTTTTGGGAAAAACTGTTTTTT
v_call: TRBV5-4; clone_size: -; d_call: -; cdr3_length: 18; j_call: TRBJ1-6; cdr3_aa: CASSLNGGLSSYNSPLHF; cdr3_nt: TGTGCCAGCAGCTTGAACGGGGGTTTGAGCTCCTATAATTCACCCCTCCACTTT
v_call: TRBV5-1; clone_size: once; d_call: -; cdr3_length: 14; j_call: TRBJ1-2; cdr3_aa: CASSSGTPNYGYTF; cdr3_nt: TGCGCCAGCAGCTCCGGGACACCAAACTATGGCTACACCTTC
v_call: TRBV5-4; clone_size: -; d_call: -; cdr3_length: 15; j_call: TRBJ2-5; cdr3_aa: CASSLTTGSGETQYF; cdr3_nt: TGTGCCAGCAGCTTGACTACAGGGTCGGGAGAGACCCAGTACTTC
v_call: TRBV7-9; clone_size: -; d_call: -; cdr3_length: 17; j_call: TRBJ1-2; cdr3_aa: CASSKQGTGPLGYGYTF; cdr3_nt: TGTGCCAGCAGCAAACAGGGTACGGGGCCTTTAGGCTATGGCTACACCTTC
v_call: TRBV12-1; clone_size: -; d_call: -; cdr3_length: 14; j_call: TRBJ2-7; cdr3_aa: CASSLPGDKTEQYF; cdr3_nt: TGTGCCAGCAGCTTGCCGGGAGACAAGACCGAGCAGTACTTC
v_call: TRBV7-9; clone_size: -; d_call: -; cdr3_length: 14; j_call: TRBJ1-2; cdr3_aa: CASSPDSEFYGYTF; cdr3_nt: TGTGCCAGCAGCCCGGACAGCGAGTTCTATGGCTACACCTTC
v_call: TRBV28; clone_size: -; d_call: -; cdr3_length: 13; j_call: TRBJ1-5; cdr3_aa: CASSPQGDQPQHF; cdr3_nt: TGTGCCAGCAGTCCACAGGGAGATCAGCCCCAGCATTTT
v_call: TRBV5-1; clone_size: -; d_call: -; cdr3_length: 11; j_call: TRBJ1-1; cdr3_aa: CASSSPTEAFF; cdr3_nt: TGCGCCAGCAGCAGCCCCACTGAAGCTTTCTTT
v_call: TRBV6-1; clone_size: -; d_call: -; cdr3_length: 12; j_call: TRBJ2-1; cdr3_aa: CASRLTYNEQFF; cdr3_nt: TGTGCCAGCAGACTGACTTACAATGAGCAGTTCTTC
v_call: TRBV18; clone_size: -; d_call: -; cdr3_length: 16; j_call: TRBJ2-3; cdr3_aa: CASSPVAATSTDTQYF; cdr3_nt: TGTGCCAGCTCACCAGTGGCGGCGACTAGCACAGATACGCAGTATTTT
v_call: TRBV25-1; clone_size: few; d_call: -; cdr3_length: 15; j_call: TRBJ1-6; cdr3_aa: CASSEYSGNNSPLHF; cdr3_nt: TGTGCCAGCAGTGAATATTCAGGAAACAATTCACCCCTCCACTTT
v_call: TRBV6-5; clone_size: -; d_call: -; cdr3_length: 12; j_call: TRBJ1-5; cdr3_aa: CASSGFNQPQHF; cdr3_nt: TGTGCCAGCAGTGGCTTTAATCAGCCCCAGCATTTT
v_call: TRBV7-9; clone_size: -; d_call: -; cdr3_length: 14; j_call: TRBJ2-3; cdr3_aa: CASSLVEGADTQYF; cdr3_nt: TGTGCCAGCAGCTTAGTCGAGGGGGCAGATACGCAGTATTTT
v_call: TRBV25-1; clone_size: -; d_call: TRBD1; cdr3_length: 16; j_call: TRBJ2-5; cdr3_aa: CASSEKTGLSEETQYF; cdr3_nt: TGTGCCAGCAGTGAAAAGACAGGGTTGAGTGAAGAGACCCAGTACTTC
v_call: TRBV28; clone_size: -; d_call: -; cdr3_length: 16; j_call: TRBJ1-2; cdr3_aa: CASSLFGLPRVYGYTF; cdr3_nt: TGTGCCAGCAGTTTATTCGGCCTCCCGAGGGTCTATGGCTACACCTTC
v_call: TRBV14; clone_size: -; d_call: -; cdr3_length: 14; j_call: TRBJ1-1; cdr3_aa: CASSPQLMNTEAFF; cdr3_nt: TGTGCCAGCAGTCCACAGCTCATGAACACTGAAGCTTTCTTT
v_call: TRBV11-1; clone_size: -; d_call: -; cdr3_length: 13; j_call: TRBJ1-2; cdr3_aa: CASSLSSMRGYTF; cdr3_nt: TGTGCCAGCAGCTTATCGTCCATGCGTGGCTACACCTTC
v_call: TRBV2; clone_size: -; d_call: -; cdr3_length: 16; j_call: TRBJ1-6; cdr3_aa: CASSQSGTSTNSPLHF; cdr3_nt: TGTGCCAGCAGCCAAAGTGGGACAAGTACGAATTCACCCCTCCACTTT
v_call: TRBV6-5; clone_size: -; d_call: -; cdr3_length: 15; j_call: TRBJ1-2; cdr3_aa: CASSRTTGTIYGYTF; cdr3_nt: TGTGCCAGCAGTAGAACGACAGGCACAATCTATGGCTACACCTTC
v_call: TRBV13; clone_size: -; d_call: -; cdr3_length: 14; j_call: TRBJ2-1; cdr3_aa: CASSLPTPGGEQFF; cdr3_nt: TGTGCCAGCAGCTTGCCGACTCCCGGGGGTGAGCAGTTCTTC
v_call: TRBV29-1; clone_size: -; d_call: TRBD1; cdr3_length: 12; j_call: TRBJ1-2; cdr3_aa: CSALTGVNGYTF; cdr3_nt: TGCAGCGCCCTGACAGGGGTTAACGGCTACACCTTC
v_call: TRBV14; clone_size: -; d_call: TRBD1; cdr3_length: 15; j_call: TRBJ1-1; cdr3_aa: CASSQVMGTASSAFF; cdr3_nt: TGTGCCAGCAGCCAGGTGATGGGGACAGCGAGTTCGGCTTTCTTT
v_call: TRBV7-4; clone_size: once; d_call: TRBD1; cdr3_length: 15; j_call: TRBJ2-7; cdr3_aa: CASSQAGTGTYEQYF; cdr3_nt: TGTGCCAGCAGCCAAGCCGGGACAGGTACCTACGAGCAGTACTTC
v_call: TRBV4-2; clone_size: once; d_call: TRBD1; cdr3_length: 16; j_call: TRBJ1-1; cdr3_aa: CASSKTGTGLDTEAFF; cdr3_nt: TGTGCCAGCAGCAAAACCGGGACAGGGTTGGACACTGAAGCTTTCTTT
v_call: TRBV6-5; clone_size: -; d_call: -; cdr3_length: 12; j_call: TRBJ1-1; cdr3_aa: CASKGWETEAFF; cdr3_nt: TGTGCCAGTAAGGGTTGGGAGACTGAAGCTTTCTTT
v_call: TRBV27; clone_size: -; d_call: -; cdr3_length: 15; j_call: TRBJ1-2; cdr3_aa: CASSFTGVHPYGYTF; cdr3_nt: TGTGCCAGCAGTTTCACAGGCGTGCACCCTTATGGCTACACCTTC
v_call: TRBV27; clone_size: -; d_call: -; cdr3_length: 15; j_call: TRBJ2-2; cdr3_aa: CASSFGTLNTGELFF; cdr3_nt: TGTGCCAGCTCATTCGGGACATTGAACACCGGGGAGCTGTTTTTT
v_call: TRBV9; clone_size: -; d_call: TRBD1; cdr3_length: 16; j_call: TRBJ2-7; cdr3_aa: CASSATGSVGSYEQYF; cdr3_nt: TGTGCCAGCAGCGCGACAGGGTCCGTCGGGTCCTACGAGCAGTACTTC
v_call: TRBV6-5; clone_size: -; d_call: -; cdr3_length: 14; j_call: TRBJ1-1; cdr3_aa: CASSRSDRNTEAFF; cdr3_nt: TGTGCCAGCAGTCGTTCGGACAGGAACACTGAAGCTTTCTTT
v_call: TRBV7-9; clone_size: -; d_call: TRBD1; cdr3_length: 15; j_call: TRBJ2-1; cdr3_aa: CASSLGDRGVHEQFF; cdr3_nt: TGTGCCAGCAGCTTAGGGGACAGGGGGGTCCATGAGCAGTTCTTC